Sequencing of this TCR beta chain was carried out in a study of spatial heterogeneity in lung cancer (dated by TCRdb to about 2019). For the study in its entirety: More beta-chain than alpha-chain transcripts were consistently detected, likely reflecting higher beta-chain transcript abundance. In the raw uncorrected reads, each unique combination of TCR and UMI appeared more than ten times on average. In non-small cell lung cancer, the study quantitatively compared TCR alpha and beta repertoires across several tumor regions, matched nontumor lung, and blood. The study linked features of the TCR repertoire to counts of nonsynonymous mutations, which were determined by whole-exome sequencing of tumor tissue. At surgery, both alpha and beta chains were TCR-sequenced in under 250 tumor regions, fewer than 85 matched nontumor lung samples and some 58 PBMC samples.

There are 14 amino acids in the CDR3, from cysteine to phenylalanine inclusive. CDR3 DNA only is kept here, 42 bases in frame from base 1. V is cut by 3 bases and J by 0 bases, and the space between the germline ends is 12 bases. Based on the germline V gene (reference sequence), the CDR1 and CDR2 sequences are DFQATT and SNEGSKA. The method was 5' RACE. This sample was sequenced with a NextSeq 500. To allow correction of PCR and sequencing errors, the TCR library protocol tagged every TCR cDNA molecule with a unique molecular identifier. Concerning the study's data processing: TCR identification, UMI-based error correction and CDR3 extraction were all carried out with Decombinator tools. Expanded TCRs were defined as those above a frequency of 2 per 1,000, corresponding to the top 1% of the tumor frequency distribution. Rényi diversity was computed with the R vegan package after subsampling each repertoire 100 times to 5,000 TCRs. CDR3 similarity networks were built from amino acid triplet string-kernel similarity, connecting CDR3s with pairwise similarity above 0.82. TCRdb applied fastp at Q25 and MiXCR to the public reads, then kept only in-frame beta chains. Entries are consolidated by CDR3 protein sequence, retaining the most common genes and DNA. What appears here as the V and J calls and clone size reflects TCRdb's work, not the paper's. The sample data list some 100,000 distinct CDR3 sequences, and 9.5% to 15% of these were observed just once. 35% to 45% of the sample lies in the top ten.

Overall results and qualifications from the work: Additional single-cell paired TCR alpha and beta sequencing was considered necessary to confirm, at a functional level, the hypothesis that regional TCRs recognize regional mutations. Ubiquitous expanded tumor TCRs showed up in blood more often at tumor resection than at routine follow-up.

About this clonotype: The antigen it recognizes is unknown. Base qualities are not recorded, but no much larger clone differs from it by a single base.

What the time point label conveys for this sample: sample taken at primary tumor resection. Donors were some 70 patients with early-stage, untreated non-small cell lung cancer from the lung TRACERx cohort. TCR sequencing used whole RNA extracted from tumor and nontumor lung tissue, or from cryopreserved PBMC samples, without cell sorting. Patients were selected for TCR sequencing only if sufficient RNA was available from at least two tumor regions. This receptor was identified in a male donor with early-stage non-small cell lung cancer. The chain is assembled from TRBV20-1 and TRBJ2-7, with the D call tentatively TRBD1 or TRBD2, each fitting 5 bases. The sequencing used PBMCs, collected at surgery. CDR3 reads: CSASGDRSSYEQYF. The nucleotide sequence reads as follows: TGCAGTGCTAGTGGGGACCGCAGCTCCTACGAGCAGTACTTC.